The 19 T cell receptor beta chains below were found in one sample sequenced in a study of T cell repertoires and HLA-DP antigens. No antigen has been assigned to these receptors. Sequenced by immunoSEQ multiplex PCR; TCRdb stores in-frame clones only, minus some. Among tens of thousands of clones, roughly 75% were seen once, and the ten largest hold around 1.6%. Source material: CD4+ T cells from PBMCs. The source is a man in his sixties in good health and CMV-seronegative.

J is TRBJ2-2 and V is TRBV6-1; 10 bases align to TRBD2. V gave up 5 bases and J gave up 4 bases; unmatched junction bases: 4. The CDR3 totals 15 residues. Germline values: CDR1 MNHNS, CDR2 SASEGT. The CDR3 protein is CASSITSGATGELFF. The DNA for the CDR3 is TGTGCCAGCAGTATCACTAGCGGGGCCACCGGGGAGCTGTTTTTT.

The V call is TRBV5-4, the J call TRBJ1-1; 9 bases map to TRBD1. This CDR3 spans 15 amino acids. CDR1 and CDR2 (germline): SGHNT, YYREEE (reference sequence). V was clipped by 4 bases and J by 3 bases; unmatched bases: 7. Here the CDR3 DNA reads TGTGCCAGCAGCACTCAACAGGGGGCTGACACTGAAGCTTTCTTT. Its protein product is CASSTQQGADTEAFF.

The chain employs TRBV4-3 and TRBJ1-4; D is undetermined. The germline CDR1 and CDR2 sequences are LGHNA and YSLEER. The CDR3 runs 14 residues. V was cut by 0 bases and J by 7 bases, with 9 bases left in between. The CDR3 region is CASSQEGRAEKLFF. For the CDR3, the DNA is TGCGCCAGCAGCCAAGAAGGGCGTGCTGAAAAACTGTTTTTT.

This clone was detected a few times. The CDR3 sequence: CASSLARDRGRNTEAFF. CDR3 sequence (DNA): TGCGCCAGCAGCTTGGCCCGGGACAGGGGAAGGAACACTGAAGCTTTCTTT. The genes are TRBV5-1 and TRBJ1-1, with 10 bases that match TRBD1. Germline CDR1 SGHRS, CDR2 YFSETQ. This CDR3 region has 17 residues. V gave up 0 bases and J gave up 1 base; unmatched junction bases: 6. Full variable domain (rest looked up from reference TRBV5-1 and TRBJ1-1): KAGVTQTPRYLIKTRGQQVTLSCSPISGHRSVSWYQQTPGQGLQFLFEYFSETQRNKGNFPGRFSGRQFSNSRSEMNVSTLELGDSALYLCASSLARDRGRNTEAFFGQGTRLTVV.

The V and J genes are TRBV6-1 and TRBJ1-2; 8 nucleotides align to TRBD1. From germline, CDR1 is MNHNS and CDR2 SASEGT. Losses at the gene ends were 2 bases for V and 5 bases for J; bases not matched to a gene: 7. This CDR3 is built from 15 residues. The CDR3 DNA is TGTGCCAGCAGTGAAACGACAGGGGAAGGGTATGGCTACACCTTC. Amino acids: CASSETTGEGYGYTF.

This sequence joins TRBV15 and TRBJ1-2; 8 positions agree with TRBD1. The V gene end was trimmed by 8 bases and the J gene end by 7 bases; junction bases not matched to a gene: 15. CDR1 is LNHNV, CDR2 YYDKDF, per germline (reference sequence). There are 15 residues in the CDR3. The CDR3 sequence: CATHRGTGSPSGYTF. The CDR3 bases are TGTGCCACCCACCGAGGGACAGGTTCCCCGAGTGGCTACACCTTC.

The chain couples TRBV27 to TRBJ2-3; maybe TRBD1 (5 bases). CDR3 length equals 14 residues. V was cut by 6 bases and J by 3 bases, with 13 bases left in between. The germline V gene encodes CDR1 MNHEY and CDR2 SMNVEV (reference sequence). The CDR3 nucleotides read TGTGCCAGCAGACGGACAAGGACGACAGATACGCAGTATTTT. It yields the protein CASRRTRTTDTQYF.

This clone was recorded once. The chain has TRBV6-4 and TRBJ2-5, with 7 bases lining up with TRBD1. The ends lost 8 bases at V and 1 base at J; junction bases unmatched: 7. The germline V gene has CDR1 MRHNA and CDR2 SNTAGT. The CDR3 runs 14 residues. The CDR3 here is CASVSRQGQETQYF. CDR3 nucleotides: TGTGCCAGCGTGAGCAGACAGGGCCAAGAGACCCAGTACTTC.

This clone was recorded a few times. The chain uses TRBV7-2 and TRBJ2-1; 11 bases line up with TRBD2. Unmatched junction bases numbered 2, after V lost 5 bases and J lost 2 bases. Germline-derived CDR1 and CDR2 are SGHTA and FQGNSA. The CDR3 runs 15 residues. The CDR3 sequence: CASSPTSGAYNEQFF. In DNA, the CDR3 is TGTGCCAGCAGCCCGACTAGCGGGGCCTACAATGAGCAGTTCTTC.

The chain has TRBV5-4 and TRBJ2-1; 10 bases are a match to TRBD2. Unmatched junction bases numbered 6, after V lost 4 bases and J lost 5 bases. CDR3 length: 15 amino acids. The germline V gene has CDR1 SGHNT and CDR2 YYREEE (reference sequence). CDR3 loop: CASSKGLARDNEQFF. CDR3 DNA: TGTGCCAGCAGCAAGGGACTAGCGCGAGACAATGAGCAGTTCTTC.

The chain has TRBV7-2 and TRBJ1-2; D might be TRBD1 (5 bases). The CDR3 sequence is 15 residues long. Germline V gives CDR1 SGHTA, CDR2 FQGNSA. Trimming shortened V by 5 bases and J by 4 bases, and 17 bases separated the two germline ends. The DNA for the CDR3 is TGTGCCAGCAGCGCGGGACGGGGCACGCTCTATGGCTACACCTTC. It yields the protein CASSAGRGTLYGYTF.

The chain couples TRBV28 to TRBJ1-5; D might be TRBD1 (5 bases). Germline V gene sequence: CDR1 MDHEN, CDR2 SYDVKM. Trimming took 8 bases from V and 3 from J, leaving 8 bases between them. CDR3 size: 12 residues. The CDR3 sequence: CASSGANQPQHF. For the CDR3, the DNA is TGTGCCAGCTCCGGGGCCAATCAGCCCCAGCATTTT.

This clone showed up just once. The V gene is TRBV4-3, the J gene TRBJ2-3; D call uncertain. CDR1 is LGHNA, CDR2 YSLEER, per germline. The CDR3 sequence is 19 residues long. Deletions cut 4 bases from V and 4 bases from J, with 27 bases between. CDR3 DNA sequence: TGCGCCAGCAGCCGAATGTTCCCTCCGGGCCTAGTTAACGCAGATACGCAGTATTTT. Its protein is CASSRMFPPGLVNADTQYF.

The chain has TRBV18 and TRBJ1-2, with D maybe TRBD1 (5 bases). Germline CDR1 is KGHSH and CDR2 is LQKENI. The ends were cut back, 1 base at V and 4 bases at J, with 13 bases in the middle. The length of the CDR3 is 15 residues. Here the CDR3 DNA reads TGTGCCAGCTCACCACAGGGAGGGGAAGGCTATGGCTACACCTTC. It specifies CASSPQGGEGYGYTF.

This clone was seen only once. This chain joins TRBV5-1 and TRBJ1-2, with D tentatively TRBD1 (6 bases). V lost 0 bases, J lost 10 bases, and 10 bases lay in between. The CDR3 is 12 residues long. Per germline, CDR1 SGHRS and CDR2 YFSETQ. CDR3 in amino acids: CASSLVGAPYTF. CDR3 nucleotide sequence: TGCGCCAGCAGCTTGGTGGGGGCCCCCTACACCTTC.

The chain combines TRBV5-1 with TRBJ1-5, with D hard to call. V lost 0 bases to trimming and J lost 2 bases, with 9 bases between them. Germline values: CDR1 SGHRS, CDR2 YFSETQ. The length of the CDR3 is 15 residues. As DNA, the CDR3 is TGCGCCAGCAGCTTGGGAGAGGGAGGCAATCAGCCCCAGCATTTT. Its translation: CASSLGEGGNQPQHF.

CDR3 sequence reads: CASSNPKGEFF. DNA of the CDR3: TGTGCCAGCAGCAACCCAAAGGGCGAGTTCTTC. V usage is TRBV21-1 and J usage is TRBJ2-1. TRBV21-1 corresponds to a pseudogene. CDR3 length: 11 amino acids.

The V gene is TRBV5-1, the J gene TRBJ2-2; either TRBD1 or TRBD2 may supply D (5 bases each). Trimming left V 3 bases short and J 4 bases short, with 13 bases between. The CDR3 contains 15 residues. Looked up from germline, CDR1 is SGHRS and CDR2 is YFSETQ. CDR3 residues: CASSSGTRSTGELFF. Here the CDR3 DNA reads TGCGCCAGCAGCTCCGGGACCCGTAGCACCGGGGAGCTGTTTTTT.

The chain has TRBV29-1 and TRBJ2-7, with a possible D match to TRBD2 (6 bases). The CDR3 length is 13 residues. The V and J ends lost 6 bases and 0 bases respectively, with 12 bases between them. Per germline, CDR1 SQVTM and CDR2 ANQGSEA. CDR3 protein: CSVRDGSSYEQYV. CDR3 DNA: TGCAGCGTCCGGGACGGGAGCTCCTACGAGCAGTACGTC.